The 28 T cell receptor beta chains presented below share a single source sample, sequenced in a study of tumor-infiltrating lymphocytes in localized non-small cell lung cancer. TCRdb's table, derived via immunoSEQ multiplex PCR, lists solely in-frame clones and lacks some. This table has about 23,000 clones, approximately 70% appearing once. Sequenced sample: lung tumor tissue. The source is a human donor with non-small cell lung cancer.

This clone was seen only once. The chain employs TRBV6-5 and TRBJ1-2; no reliable D call. The CDR3 has 16 residues. V was cut by 0 bases and J by 2 bases, with 13 bases left in between. From germline, CDR1 is MNHEY and CDR2 SVGAGI. CDR3 loop: CASSYSNSGSNYGYTF. CDR3 bases: TGTGCCAGCAGTTACTCGAACTCGGGTTCGAACTATGGCTACACCTTC.

This chain links TRBV2 with TRBJ1-2; D is uncertain. V was trimmed by 10 bases and J by 2 bases, leaving 20 bases between them. Germline-derived CDR1 and CDR2 are SNHLY and FYNNEI. The length of the CDR3 is 15 residues. DNA of the CDR3: TGTGCCATCCAGGACCTAAGGGCAATAAACTATGGCTACACCTTC. Amino acids: CAIQDLRAINYGYTF. The variable domain in full, completed from reference TRBV2 and TRBJ1-2, reads EPEVTQTPSHQVTQMGQEVILRCVPISNHLYFYWYRQILGQKVEFLVSFYNNEISEKSEIFDDQFSVERPDGSNFTLKIRSTKLEDSAMYFCAIQDLRAINYGYTFGSGTRLTVV.

The V gene is TRBV18, the J gene TRBJ2-3, with no clear D. V shed 0 bases and J shed 4 bases, with 14 bases lying between them. The CDR3 is made up of 16 amino acids. Germline V gene sequence: CDR1 KGHSH, CDR2 LQKENI. This CDR3 reads CASSPPSGPHSDTQYF. In nucleotides, the CDR3 is TGTGCCAGCTCACCACCTTCCGGTCCCCATTCAGATACGCAGTATTTT.

This chain joins TRBV15 and TRBJ1-1; D not certain. The germline V gene has CDR1 LNHNV and CDR2 YYDKDF (reference sequence). CDR3 size: 13 residues. V dropped 5 bases and J dropped 1 base, with 8 bases sitting between them. The CDR3 sequence is CATSSQPNTEAFF. CDR3 in DNA: TGTGCCACCAGCTCTCAACCGAACACTGAAGCTTTCTTT.

The chain recombines TRBV7-2 with TRBJ2-7, with TRBD1 matching over 7 bases. The CDR3 has 12 amino acids. The trim removed 5 bases at V and 5 bases at J, leaving 3 bases unmatched. Per the germline V gene, CDR1 is SGHTA and CDR2 is FQGNSA. CDR3 in amino acids: CASSTTGNEQYF. The CDR3 DNA reads as TGTGCCAGCAGCACGACAGGGAACGAGCAGTACTTC.

In this sample, this clone turned up once. The chain uses TRBV5-1 and TRBJ2-7; 12 nucleotides line up with TRBD1. The CDR3 length is 16 residues. V gave up 5 bases and J gave up 5 bases; unmatched junction bases: 11. The germline V gene has CDR1 SGHRS and CDR2 YFSETQ. Here the CDR3 reads CASSRVPGQGANEQYF. CDR3 in DNA: TGCGCCAGCAGTCGCGTGCCGGGACAGGGGGCAAACGAGCAGTACTTC.

The chain carries TRBV18 and TRBJ2-2; D call uncertain. Germline lookup yields CDR1 KGHSH and CDR2 LQKENI. CDR3 length: 15 amino acids. V shed 3 bases and J shed 7 bases, with 15 bases lying between them. The CDR3 protein is CASSPTKSAYGELFF. For the CDR3, the DNA is TGTGCCAGCTCACCGACAAAGAGTGCATACGGGGAGCTGTTTTTT.

The CDR3 spells CSVALAGETQYF. DNA for the CDR3: TGCAGCGTTGCTCTCGCCGGGGAGACCCAGTACTTC. V gene TRBV29-1 combines with J gene TRBJ2-5; unclear D gene. Deletions cut 4 bases from V and 5 bases from J, with 11 bases between. The length of the CDR3 is 12 residues. Germline V gives CDR1 SQVTM, CDR2 ANQGSEA.

The chain couples TRBV7-2 to TRBJ2-2, with 13 bases identical to TRBD2. CDR3 size: 16 residues. Germline-derived CDR1 and CDR2 are SGHTA and FQGNSA. Losses at the gene ends were 5 bases for V and 3 bases for J; bases not matched to a gene: 3. CDR3 region: CASSRGLAGDTGELFF. The DNA for the CDR3 is TGTGCCAGCAGCCGAGGACTAGCGGGGGACACCGGGGAGCTGTTTTTT.

The chain carries TRBV29-1 and TRBJ2-1; TRBD2 matches at 15 bases. This CDR3 is 17 amino acids long. J lost 4 bases, V lost 4 bases, and 8 bases had no gene match. Germline V gene lookup returns CDR1 SQVTM and CDR2 ANQGSEA. CDR3 DNA: TGCAGCGTTGCGGGACTAGCGGGGGGCCACGGTTACAATGAGCAGTTCTTC. Its protein product is CSVAGLAGGHGYNEQFF.

This clone showed up just once. This chain links TRBV9 with TRBJ2-3; D gene uncertain. The CDR3 has 14 amino acids. V was pared by 0 bases and J by 2 bases, with 7 bases between. CDR1 and CDR2 from the germline V gene are SGDLS and YYNGEE. CDR3 coding DNA: TGTGCCAGCAGCGTAGAGGGATCCACAGATACGCAGTATTTT. It yields the protein CASSVEGSTDTQYF.

The chain recombines TRBV9 with TRBJ1-2, with 9 bases fitting TRBD1. There are 15 residues in the CDR3. Germline assignment: CDR1 SGDLS and CDR2 YYNGEE. V lost 0 bases to trimming and J lost 4 bases; unmatched junction nucleotides: 4. CDR3 bases: TGTGCCAGCAGCGTAGAAGGGACAGGGATCTATGGCTACACCTTC. Residues: CASSVEGTGIYGYTF.

This clone was recorded a few times. The rearrangement links TRBV18 to TRBJ1-1, with 7 bases that match TRBD1. Germline V gene sequence: CDR1 KGHSH, CDR2 LQKENI. Trimming at V came to 4 bases and at J to 0 bases, leaving 2 bases not matched to a gene. The CDR3 consists of 14 residues. The DNA for the CDR3 is TGTGCCAGCTCACGGGACAGTATGAACACTGAAGCTTTCTTT. Protein sequence: CASSRDSMNTEAFF.

This rearrangement joins TRBV5-6 to TRBJ1-4; weak D call: TRBD1 (5 bases). The CDR3 is 15 amino acids. V was cut by 4 bases and J by 2 bases, with 12 bases left in between. CDR1 SGHDT and CDR2 YYEEEE come from the germline V gene. The CDR3 DNA reads as TGTGCCAGCAGCCGGGGCGTGGGGACTAATGAAAAACTGTTTTTT. Its translation is CASSRGVGTNEKLFF.

V is TRBV2 and J is TRBJ2-7; D may be TRBD1 or TRBD2 (5 bases each). Per the germline V gene, CDR1 is SNHLY and CDR2 is FYNNEI. CDR3 size: 13 residues. V shed 11 bases and J shed 2 bases, with 16 bases lying between them. The CDR3 region has the DNA TGTGCCGGCCAGGCGGTGGGGGCCTACGAGCAGTACTTC. Translated, it gives CAGQAVGAYEQYF. Based on the CDR3 plus reference TRBV2 and TRBJ2-7, the full variable domain is EPEVTQTPSHQVTQMGQEVILRCVPISNHLYFYWYRQILGQKVEFLVSFYNNEISEKSEIFDDQFSVERPDGSNFTLKIRSTKLEDSAMYFCAGQAVGAYEQYFGPGTRLTVT.

This rearrangement joins TRBV5-8 to TRBJ1-1; 8 bases fit TRBD1. CDR3 length: 14 residues. Per germline, CDR1 SGHTS and CDR2 YDEGEE. J lost 3 bases, V lost 4 bases, and 5 bases had no gene match. The CDR3 region has the DNA TGTGCCAGCAGCCACAGGGGGGGGGACACTGAAGCTTTCTTT. The encoded protein is CASSHRGGDTEAFF.

The J gene is TRBJ1-5, the V gene TRBV7-2, with D hard to call. The CDR3 totals 16 residues. CDR1 SGHTA and CDR2 FQGNSA come from the germline V gene. Trimming removed 2 bases at V and 3 bases at J, with 14 bases between. The CDR3 here is CASSLKSRPYNQPQHF. The CDR3 bases are TGTGCCAGCAGCTTAAAATCGAGACCGTACAATCAGCCCCAGCATTTT. Based on the CDR3 plus reference TRBV7-2 and TRBJ1-5, the full variable domain is GAGVSQSPSNKVTEKGKDVELRCDPISGHTALYWYRQSLGQGLEFLIYFQGNSAPDKSGLPSDRFSAERTGGSVSTLTIQRTQQEDSAVYLCASSLKSRPYNQPQHFGDGTRLSIL.

V usage is TRBV5-8 and J usage is TRBJ1-1; 10 bases are shared with TRBD1. CDR3 length: 17 amino acids. From germline, CDR1 is SGHTS and CDR2 YDEGEE. V shed 6 bases, J shed 0 bases, and the junction held 11 bases outside the gene matches. The CDR3 DNA sequence: TGTGCCAGCATACCAATTGCCGGGACAGGGGTGAACACTGAAGCTTTCTTT. Translating it yields CASIPIAGTGVNTEAFF. Full variable domain (rest looked up from reference TRBV5-8 and TRBJ1-1): EAGVTQSPTHLIKTRGQQATLRCSPISGHTSVYWYQQALGLGLQFLLWYDEGEERNRGNFPPRFSGRQFPNYSSELNVNALELEDSALYLCASIPIAGTGVNTEAFFGQGTRLTVV.

The J gene is TRBJ2-4, the V gene TRBV5-4, with unresolved D. Trimming pared 0 bases from V and 9 bases from J, leaving 10 bases between. Germline lookup yields CDR1 SGHNT and CDR2 YYREEE (reference sequence). This CDR3 is built from 13 residues. In nucleotides, the CDR3 is TGTGCCAGCAGCTTGGACCCCTCTGGCATTCAGTACTTC. It encodes CASSLDPSGIQYF.

The genes are TRBV7-8 and TRBJ1-2, with D perhaps TRBD1 (5 bases). The germline V gene has CDR1 SGHVS and CDR2 FQNEAQ. The V and J ends lost 0 bases and 13 bases respectively, with 15 bases between them. This CDR3 is 13 amino acids long. CDR3 protein: CASSLAGDPDLTF. The DNA for the CDR3 is TGTGCCAGCAGCTTAGCAGGGGACCCCGATCTCACCTTC.

The rearrangement links TRBV5-5 to TRBJ2-1; D possibly corresponds to TRBD2 (6 bases). Trimming took 4 bases from V and 14 from J, leaving 16 bases between them. The germline V gene encodes CDR1 SGHKS and CDR2 YYEKEE (reference sequence). This CDR3 comprises 12 residues. CDR3 residues: CASSGGTAGEFF. The DNA of the CDR3 is TGTGCCAGCAGCGGGGGGACGGCCGGGGAGTTCTTC.

This clone has only one observation. The chain combines TRBV29-1 with TRBJ2-6; D gene unclear. The CDR3 totals 15 residues. The germline V gene has CDR1 SQVTM and CDR2 ANQGSEA. Trimming cost V 6 bases and J 2 bases, with 14 bases left between them. DNA of the CDR3: TGCAGCGTCTCCGTCGAATGGGCTGGGGCCAACGTCCTGACTTTC. It yields the protein CSVSVEWAGANVLTF.

This clone showed up just a few times. The J gene is TRBJ1-3, the V gene TRBV18; TRBD1 might be the D (6 bases). Trimming stripped 2 bases from V and 1 base from J, with 15 bases between. This CDR3 region has 17 residues. Germline V gives CDR1 KGHSH, CDR2 LQKENI. The CDR3 nucleotides read TGTGCCAGCTCACCAAGTCTCGGACAGCGATCTGGAAACACCATATATTTT. It specifies CASSPSLGQRSGNTIYF.

The J gene is TRBJ2-5, the V gene TRBV6-6, with no clear D. The CDR3 extends over 13 amino acids. Germline loops: CDR1 MNHNY, CDR2 SVGAGI (reference sequence). V was clipped by 2 bases and J by 2 bases, with 6 bases between them. CDR3 sequence: CASSYARQETQYF. CDR3 nucleotide sequence: TGTGCCAGCAGTTACGCTAGGCAAGAGACCCAGTACTTC.

The J gene is TRBJ1-6, the V gene TRBV7-2; D is unresolved. Germline V gene lookup returns CDR1 SGHTA and CDR2 FQGNSA. The ends were cut back, 7 bases at V and 7 bases at J, with 14 bases in the middle. The CDR3 runs 14 residues. CDR3 coding DNA: TGTGCCAGCATGTTGAGGAGTGTCAATTCACCCCTCCACTTT. Translated, it gives CASMLRSVNSPLHF.

This clone has a single count. This rearrangement joins TRBV10-3 to TRBJ2-1; D uncertain. The V end lost 2 bases, the J end lost 0 bases, and 5 bases lay between the germline ends. The germline V gene encodes CDR1 ENHRY and CDR2 SYGVKD. The CDR3 contains 14 residues. CDR3 bases: TGTGCCATCAGTGAGGGCAGCTCCTACAATGAGCAGTTCTTC. Amino acid sequence: CAISEGSSYNEQFF.

This clone was observed a few times. The rearrangement uses TRBV18 and TRBJ2-3; 7 bases align to TRBD1. Germline CDR1 is KGHSH and CDR2 is LQKENI. The CDR3 runs 14 residues. The V gene end was trimmed by 4 bases and the J gene end by 4 bases; junction bases not matched to a gene: 5. DNA of the CDR3: TGTGCCAGCTCACTCGGTCAGGGGGCAGATACGCAGTATTTT. This encodes CASSLGQGADTQYF.

The CDR3, as DNA: TGCGCCAGCAGCCAAAGCAGCACAGATACGCAGTATTTT. This gives the protein CASSQSSTDTQYF. V usage is TRBV4-3 and J usage is TRBJ2-3; D ambiguous. The length of the CDR3 is 13 residues. Trimming stripped 2 bases from V and 0 bases from J, with 3 bases between. Germline V CDR1 and CDR2: LGHNA, YSLEER.